The clone carrying this T cell receptor (beta chain) was observed a few times. The data originate from a study of blood T cell repertoires in COVID-19. Turning to the study itself: Sources were T cells, B-cell-depleted T cells, or PBMCs; the material itself was cDNA or gDNA.

Authors' analysis steps: Estimation of nucleated cell counts relied on the amplification of reference gene primers. Produced via immunoSEQ multiplex PCR; TCRdb's table is partial and in-frame only. V and J calls and clone size are those listed in that table; D and trimming were worked out from the DNA. Altogether approximately 250,000 clones are present, 80% to 90% being singletons, with the ten largest covering under 2.5%. The germline gives CDR1 LGHDT, CDR2 YNNKEL (reference sequence). The ends were cut back, 4 bases at V and 2 bases at J, with 9 bases in the middle. CDR3 size: 13 residues. This receptor was identified in a man younger than 40 with active or convalescent COVID-19. J is TRBJ2-7 and V is TRBV3-1 (or the pseudogene TRBV3-2), with D perhaps matching TRBD1 (6 bases). What was sequenced was peripheral blood. CDR3 amino acids: CASSPGQTYEQYF. The CDR3 bases are TGTGCCAGCAGCCCAGGACAGACCTACGAGCAGTACTTC.